These T cell receptor beta chains were read from a single sample in a study of regulatory T cells in long-lasting Graves disease. MiXCR was run by TCRdb on the multiplex PCR reads, yielding one entry per CDR3 protein. The sample comprises more than 350,000 distinct CDR3 sequences, roughly 21% of which are singletons, and over 11% rests with the top ten. The sequences come from peripheral blood mononuclear cells (PBMCs), collected when the disease was refractory, from a patient treated with antithyroid drugs. The receptors come from a female donor with Graves disease. The CDR3 runs from the conserved cysteine through the conserved F or W. A D gene is named only where the DNA matches it firmly. Expanded clones get a size class; other rows say once, few or many, or leave the size out.

d_call clone_size j_call v_call cdr3_aa cdr3_nt
TRBD2 once TRBJ2-3 TRBV28 CVSSFASGRDTQYF TGTGTCAGCAGTTTCGCTAGCGGGAGGGATACGCAGTATTTT
- many TRBJ2-6 TRBV28 CASTSGSAGANVLTF TGTGCCAGCACCTCGGGTTCGGCAGGGGCCAACGTCCTGACTTTC
TRBD2 - TRBJ2-1 TRBV9 CASRGGTSYEQFF TGTGCCAGCAGGGGGGGGACTAGCTACGAGCAGTTCTTC
TRBD1 - TRBJ2-7 TRBV3-1 CASSPPLLDRGDHEQYF TGTGCCAGCAGCCCCCCCCTCCTGGACAGGGGCGACCACGAGCAGTACTTC
- many TRBJ2-5 TRBV27 CASGGGETQYF TGTGCCAGTGGAGGAGGGGAGACCCAGTACTTC
- few TRBJ2-6 TRBV28 CASTTGNSGANVLTF TGTGCCAGCACCACAGGGAACTCTGGGGCCAACGTCCTGACTTTC
TRBD2 many TRBJ2-5 TRBV20-1 CSARGRGEETQYF TGCAGTGCTAGGGGACGGGGGGAGGAGACCCAGTACTTC
TRBD1 few TRBJ1-2 TRBV4-1 CASSQVSRRDRAYGYTF TGCGCCAGCAGCCAAGTTAGTCGGCGGGACAGGGCCTATGGCTACACCTTC
TRBD2 few TRBJ2-1 TRBV6-1 CASSGEPGLPFLGEQFF TGTGCCAGCAGTGGAGAACCGGGACTACCCTTCTTGGGTGAGCAGTTCTTC
- many TRBJ1-2 TRBV29-1 CSVEDLEPQFYGYTF TGCAGCGTTGAAGACTTGGAGCCGCAGTTCTATGGCTACACCTTC
- many TRBJ2-1 TRBV12-3/TRBV12-4 CASSYGAGRLNEQFF TGTGCCAGCAGTTACGGCGCGGGGAGGCTGAATGAGCAGTTCTTC
- many TRBJ1-4 TRBV28 CASTKQRPNEKLFF TGTGCCAGCACCAAACAGCGACCAAATGAAAAACTGTTTTTT
TRBD2 - TRBJ2-1 TRBV25-1 CARPAGVLYNEQFF TGTGCCAGGCCAGCGGGAGTTTTGTACAATGAGCAGTTCTTC
TRBD2 many TRBJ2-7 TRBV7-9 CASSPGTSGRAYEQYF TGTGCCAGCAGCCCCGGGACTAGCGGGAGGGCTTACGAGCAGTACTTC
TRBD1 few TRBJ2-7 TRBV6-1 CASSVRDRGPF TGTGCCAGCAGTGTCCGGGACAGGGGTCCATTC
- few TRBJ2-1 TRBV11-2 CASSLNGSEQFF TGTGCCAGCAGCTTAAACGGCAGTGAGCAGTTCTTC
TRBD1 many TRBJ1-1 TRBV2 CASREDRVNTEAFF TGTGCCAGCAGAGAGGACAGGGTGAACACTGAAGCTTTCTTT
TRBD2 - TRBJ2-7 TRBV5-1 CASSLVTGTSGRHPDLYEQYF TGCGCCAGCAGCTTGGTCACAGGGACTAGCGGGAGACATCCCGATCTATACGAGCAGTACTTC
- - TRBJ1-6 TRBV4-1 CASSQEPTTPLHF TGCGCCAGCAGCCAAGAACCCACGACACCCCTCCACTTT
TRBD1 many TRBJ1-1 TRBV5-6 CASILTRGQGVFEAFF TGTGCCAGCATCCTGACCCGTGGACAGGGAGTTTTTGAAGCTTTCTTT
- many TRBJ2-2 TRBV2 CASSVGFGNTGELFF TGTGCCAGCAGTGTAGGTTTCGGAAACACCGGGGAGCTGTTTTTT
- - TRBJ1-1 TRBV9 CASSPDLTGGYTEAFF TGTGCCAGCAGCCCAGACCTCACCGGGGGATACACTGAAGCTTTCTTT
TRBD1 - TRBJ2-7 TRBV3-1 CASSDGQVLGSYEQYF TGTGCCAGCAGCGACGGACAGGTTTTGGGCTCCTACGAGCAGTACTTC
TRBD2 many TRBJ2-5 TRBV20-1 CSASSGASGEETQYF TGCAGTGCTAGTAGCGGGGCTAGCGGAGAAGAGACCCAGTACTTC
- few TRBJ2-2 TRBV15 CATSRAYGELFF TGTGCCACCAGCAGAGCATACGGGGAGCTGTTTTTT
TRBD2 - TRBJ2-5 TRBV3-1 CASSPQGLAGGKETQYF TGTGCCAGCAGCCCGCAGGGACTAGCGGGGGGCAAAGAGACCCAGTACTTC
TRBD2 - TRBJ2-7 TRBV10-1 CASSDSGSPPYEQYF TGCGCCAGCAGTGATAGCGGGAGTCCCCCCTACGAGCAGTACTTC
- - TRBJ2-3 TRBV11-2 CASSLIGSADTQYF TGTGCCAGCAGCTTAATCGGGAGTGCAGATACGCAGTATTTT
- - TRBJ2-7 TRBV5-1 CASSLLRGAGYEQYF TGCGCCAGCAGCCTCCTCCGAGGAGCGGGCTACGAGCAGTACTTC
- few TRBJ2-5 TRBV7-6 CASSFNPLHQETQYF TGTGCCAGCAGCTTTAACCCCCTTCACCAAGAGACCCAGTACTTC
- many TRBJ2-7 TRBV28 CASSTSLEGPSYEQYF TGTGCCAGCAGTACCTCACTTGAGGGCCCCTCCTACGAGCAGTACTTC
- many TRBJ1-5 TRBV6-1 CASSPEGGGQPQHF TGTGCCAGCAGCCCCGAGGGGGGAGGTCAGCCCCAGCATTTT
- - TRBJ1-3 TRBV28 CASSFLKGVSGNTIYF TGTGCCAGCAGTTTTCTCAAAGGAGTCTCTGGAAACACCATATATTTT
TRBD2 few TRBJ2-1 TRBV20-1 CSAKALRIAGGKYNEQFF TGCAGTGCTAAAGCCCTCCGTATAGCGGGAGGAAAGTACAATGAGCAGTTCTTC
- few TRBJ1-2 TRBV4-1 CASSQDLGISYGYTF TGCGCCAGCAGCCAAGATTTGGGGATAAGCTATGGCTACACCTTC
- many TRBJ2-5 TRBV28 CASSFPGPGETQYF TGTGCCAGCAGTTTCCCAGGGCCGGGAGAGACCCAGTACTTC
- many TRBJ1-2 TRBV27 CASSVSTRGSYGYTF TGTGCCAGCAGTGTCTCGACAAGGGGGTCTTATGGCTACACCTTC
- many TRBJ2-7 TRBV11-2 CATLSRGYEQYF TGTGCCACCCTTTCGAGGGGCTACGAGCAGTACTTC
TRBD2 - TRBJ2-3 TRBV20-1 CSASLAGGFTDTQYF TGCAGTGCTAGCCTGGCGGGAGGATTCACAGATACGCAGTATTTT
TRBD1 many TRBJ1-3 TRBV28 CASRRTGVAGNTIYF TGTGCCAGCAGAAGGACAGGGGTAGCTGGAAACACCATATATTTT
TRBD2 once TRBJ2-5 TRBV20-1 CSARDPGLAVGYRETQYF TGCAGTGCTAGAGACCCGGGACTAGCGGTGGGGTATAGGGAGACCCAGTACTTC
- - TRBJ2-6 TRBV5-1 CASSLTTGSGANVLTF TGCGCCAGCAGCTTGACCACGGGGTCGGGGGCCAACGTCCTGACTTTC
- many TRBJ1-1 TRBV2 CASSSGSRATEAFF TGTGCCAGCAGCTCTGGGTCCAGGGCCACTGAAGCTTTCTTT
TRBD2 many TRBJ2-5 TRBV29-1 CSVESGSGPQETQYF TGCAGCGTTGAGTCAGGTAGCGGGCCCCAAGAGACCCAGTACTTC
- many TRBJ1-1 TRBV6-1 CASSEDTEAFF TGTGCCAGCAGTGAAGACACTGAAGCTTTCTTT
TRBD2 once TRBJ2-3 TRBV28 CASSFLAGGNTDTQYF TGTGCCAGCAGTTTTCTAGCGGGAGGGAACACAGATACGCAGTATTTT
- - TRBJ1-3 TRBV10-3 CAVLGQLLSGNTIYF TGTGCCGTCCTAGGACAACTTCTCTCTGGAAACACCATATATTTT
- - TRBJ1-1 TRBV2 CASSSSRAGVTAFF TGTGCCAGCAGCTCAAGCAGGGCAGGGGTGACGGCTTTCTTT
- many TRBJ1-4 TRBV12-3/TRBV12-4 CASNRNSGKLFF TGTGCCAGCAACCGCAACTCAGGAAAACTGTTTTTT
- - TRBJ2-2 TRBV20-1 CSAHSNTGELFF TGCAGTGCACACTCGAACACCGGGGAGCTGTTTTTT
- - TRBJ1-2 TRBV19 CASSIWLGYGYTF TGTGCCAGTAGTATCTGGCTTGGCTATGGCTACACCTTC
- few TRBJ1-4 TRBV4-1 CASSQVQLGVTTNEKLFF TGCGCCAGCAGCCAAGTCCAATTAGGAGTTACAACTAATGAAAAACTGTTTTTT
TRBD1 few TRBJ2-7 TRBV5-1 CASSFGTGGGEQYF TGCGCCAGCAGCTTCGGGACAGGGGGCGGGGAGCAGTACTTC
TRBD2 few TRBJ2-7 TRBV20-1 CSARDLSGGTYEQYF TGCAGTGCTAGAGATCTCAGCGGGGGGACCTACGAGCAGTACTTC
TRBD2 few TRBJ2-7 TRBV27 CASSLSGTRSSYEQYF TGTGCCAGCAGTTTATCCGGGACTAGGAGCTCCTACGAGCAGTACTTC
TRBD2 - TRBJ2-7 TRBV28 CASSLRLAGNPGEQYF TGTGCCAGCAGTTTACGACTAGCGGGTAACCCAGGCGAGCAGTACTTC
- - TRBJ2-7 TRBV10-3 CAISESSPGGAYEQYF TGTGCCATCAGTGAGTCAAGTCCTGGCGGGGCCTACGAGCAGTACTTC